The next 20 T cell receptor beta chains were all read from a single sample in a study of beta chain features in type 1 diabetes. All of the isolated RNA was reverse transcribed, so expressed TCRB transcripts were sequenced. Sequencing used immunoSEQ multiplex PCR; TCRdb keeps in-frame clones, though not all of them. The sample has about 170,000 clones; roughly 8% are singletons. Study-level findings and limits: Type 1 diabetes patients had TCRB CDR3s that were shorter (moderately but significantly so) in all four CD4+ subsets.

For these TCRs, the target antigens are not known. What was sequenced was central memory CD4+ T cells from blood. Receptors originate from a man between 18 and 35 years old with type 1 diabetes.

This clone was counted a few times. The chain joins TRBV28 to TRBJ2-7, with 8 positions matching TRBD1. The CDR3 extends over 12 amino acids. From germline, CDR1 is MDHEN and CDR2 SYDVKM. The V gene end was trimmed by 6 bases and the J gene end by 6 bases; junction bases not matched to a gene: 4. This CDR3 is CASSWTGFEQYF. The CDR3 DNA follows: TGTGCCAGCAGCTGGACAGGGTTCGAGCAGTACTTC. The full variable domain, its missing parts supplied by reference TRBV28 and TRBJ2-7, is DVKVTQSSRYLVKRTGEKVFLECVQDMDHENMFWYRQDPGLGLRLIYFSYDVKMKEKGDIPEGYSVSREKKERFSLILESASTNQTSMYLCASSWTGFEQYFGPGTRLTVT.

This clone was counted ten times or more. The chain has TRBV7-8 and TRBJ2-3; D ambiguous. The CDR3 length is 13 residues. Germline CDR1 SGHVS, CDR2 FQNEAQ. The V gene lost 3 bases and the J gene lost 0 bases, with 4 bases spanning the gap. The DNA of the CDR3 is TGTGCCAGCAGCTTGGGCAGCACAGATACGCAGTATTTT. This encodes CASSLGSTDTQYF.

This clone turned up a few times. This CDR3 reads CAWSWGESPLHF. The CDR3, as DNA: TGTGCCTGGAGTTGGGGCGAATCACCCCTCCACTTT. J is TRBJ1-6 and V is TRBV30; TRBD1 might be the D (5 bases). Germline CDR1 is GTSNPN and CDR2 is SVGIG (reference sequence). The V and J ends lost 2 bases and 10 bases respectively, with 9 bases between them. The CDR3 is 12 amino acids.

This clone has a handful of counts. V is TRBV5-1 and J is TRBJ2-7; maybe TRBD2 (6 bases). Per the germline V gene, CDR1 is SGHRS and CDR2 is YFSETQ. Trimming removed 4 bases from V and 4 bases from J, with 18 bases in between. The CDR3 length is 15 residues. CDR3 sequence: CASSPGSGGGYEQYF. The DNA of the CDR3 is TGCGCCAGCAGCCCCGGGTCCGGGGGAGGATACGAGCAGTACTTC.

This clone appeared a few times. V is TRBV19 and J is TRBJ2-1; 10 nucleotides align to TRBD2. The length of the CDR3 is 16 residues. The germline V gene has CDR1 LNHDA and CDR2 SQIVND (reference sequence). The trim removed 5 bases at V and 0 bases at J, leaving 4 bases unmatched. CDR3 residues: CASSPPSGSSYNEQFF. The CDR3 nucleotides read TGTGCCAGTAGTCCTCCTAGCGGGAGCTCCTACAATGAGCAGTTCTTC.

The sample holds a few counts of this clone. This rearrangement joins TRBV29-1 to TRBJ1-4; weak D call: TRBD1 (5 bases). In germline, CDR1 is SQVTM, CDR2 ANQGSEA. V was cut by 3 bases and J by 7 bases, with 15 bases left in between. This CDR3 spans 14 amino acids. CDR3 loop: CSVDRNLGGEKLFF. In nucleotides, the CDR3 is TGCAGCGTTGATCGGAATCTCGGGGGTGAAAAACTGTTTTTT.

The chain combines TRBV28 with TRBJ2-7, with TRBD2 matching over 10 bases. This CDR3 has 14 residues. The germline CDR1 and CDR2 sequences are MDHEN and SYDVKM. Trimming removed 6 bases from V and 3 bases from J; junction bases left unmatched: 5. In DNA form, the CDR3 reads TGTGCCAGCAGAGTAGCGGGGGGCCGCTACGAGCAGTACTTC. The encoded protein is CASRVAGGRYEQYF.

This clone was detected only a few times. The rearrangement uses TRBV30 and TRBJ2-2; D may be TRBD1 (6 bases). The V gene's germline CDR1 is GTSNPN and CDR2 SVGIG (reference sequence). There are 14 residues in the CDR3. Trimming stripped 2 bases from V and 5 bases from J, with 12 bases between. The CDR3 DNA reads as TGTGCCTGGAGTTATCCTGACAGGACCGGGGAGCTGTTTTTT. Residues: CAWSYPDRTGELFF.

Only a few counts were recorded for this clone. The chain carries TRBV7-2 and TRBJ2-7; D not resolved. This CDR3 contains 11 residues. The germline V gene encodes CDR1 SGHTA and CDR2 FQGNSA. Trimming removed 4 bases at V and 12 bases at J, with 13 bases between. CDR3 nucleotide sequence: TGTGCCAGCAGCTCCAGACAAGCTCGGTACTTC. Protein sequence: CASSSRQARYF. Full variable domain (rest looked up from reference TRBV7-2 and TRBJ2-7): GAGVSQSPSNKVTEKGKDVELRCDPISGHTALYWYRQSLGQGLEFLIYFQGNSAPDKSGLPSDRFSAERTGGSVSTLTIQRTQQEDSAVYLCASSSRQARYFGPGTRLTVT.

This clone occurred a few times. The genes are TRBV19 and TRBJ1-2; D is ambiguous. Germline V gene sequence: CDR1 LNHDA, CDR2 SQIVND (reference sequence). With 5 bases removed from V and 2 bases from J, the gap between germline ends came to 12 bases. The CDR3 runs 14 residues. This chain's CDR3 is CASSPSNGNYGYTF. In nucleotides, the CDR3 is TGTGCCAGTAGTCCTAGTAACGGGAACTATGGCTACACCTTC.

This clone has a handful of counts. The chain couples TRBV30 to TRBJ1-6; 9 bases are a match to TRBD1. CDR1 GTSNPN and CDR2 SVGIG come from the germline V gene (reference sequence). V lost 1 base and J lost 8; bases outside the gene matches: 3. The CDR3 extends over 14 amino acids. The CDR3 nucleotides are TGTGCCTGGAGTGCGGGACAGGGAGATTCACCCCTCCACTTT. Amino acid sequence: CAWSAGQGDSPLHF.

This clone was seen more than once but under ten times. The gene calls are TRBV5-6 and TRBJ2-5; D perhaps matches TRBD2 (7 bases). The CDR3 contains 16 residues. CDR1 is SGHDT, CDR2 YYEEEE, per germline. V lost 0 bases to trimming and J lost 5 bases, with 17 bases between them. The CDR3 sequence: CASSLGIRGAGETQYF. CDR3 coding DNA: TGTGCCAGCAGCTTGGGGATTCGGGGGGCCGGGGAGACCCAGTACTTC.

The chain is built from TRBV4-3 and TRBJ2-7, with D possibly matching TRBD2 (7 bases). CDR1 and CDR2 (germline): LGHNA, YSLEER. The CDR3 loop spans 17 amino acids. The V end lost 0 bases, the J end lost 5 bases, and 20 bases lay between the germline ends. The CDR3 region has the DNA TGCGCCAGCAGCCAAGATCCCCGGGTTGGGGGGGCCAACGAGCAGTACTTC. This translates into CASSQDPRVGGANEQYF.

In this sample, this clone turned up many times. The V gene is TRBV7-9, the J gene TRBJ2-1; D unresolved. V gave up 5 bases and J gave up 6 bases, with 17 bases separating them. The germline V gene has CDR1 SEHNR and CDR2 FQNEAQ (reference sequence). The CDR3 is 15 amino acids. The CDR3 loop reads CASSPKLRLGNEQFF. CDR3 sequence (DNA): TGTGCCAGCAGCCCGAAGTTAAGACTGGGCAATGAGCAGTTCTTC.

The chain recombines TRBV18 with TRBJ2-2; 7 bases agree with TRBD2. The V gene's germline CDR1 is KGHSH and CDR2 LQKENI. Trimming removed 1 base from V and 0 bases from J; junction bases left unmatched: 11. There are 19 residues in the CDR3. Written as DNA, the CDR3 is TGTGCCAGCTCACCACGAGGGACTAAGCGGGATCCGAACACCGGGGAGCTGTTTTTT. Translation gives CASSPRGTKRDPNTGELFF.

This clone was picked up a small number of times. The chain uses TRBV15 and TRBJ2-2; D is unclear. CDR1 is LNHNV and CDR2 is YYDKDF in the germline V gene (reference sequence). Trimming removed 1 base from V and 4 bases from J, with 13 bases in between. This CDR3 has 16 residues. The CDR3 is CATSRGPNSGTGELFF. The CDR3 DNA reads as TGTGCCACCAGCAGAGGACCCAACTCAGGCACCGGGGAGCTGTTTTTT.

This clone was seen many times. Other DNA sequences in this specimen translate into the identical CDR3. This chain uses TRBV10-3 with TRBJ2-5; D gene uncertain. V was shortened by 0 bases and J by 5 bases, with 4 bases between the two germline ends. The CDR3 sequence is 12 residues long. Germline-derived CDR1 and CDR2 are ENHRY and SYGVKD. CDR3 DNA: TGTGCCATCAGTGAGTCGCGGGAGACCCAGTACTTC. The encoded protein is CAISESRETQYF.

The rearrangement joins TRBV4-3 to TRBJ1-4, with D perhaps TRBD1 (6 bases). The V end lost 3 bases, the J end lost 8 bases, and 16 bases lay between the germline ends. The germline CDR1 and CDR2 sequences are LGHNA and YSLEER. CDR3 length: 15 amino acids. CDR3 amino acids: CASSQIGAGAEKLFF. The CDR3 DNA reads as TGCGCCAGCAGCCAGATTGGGGCAGGGGCAGAAAAACTGTTTTTT.

V usage is TRBV18 and J usage is TRBJ2-7; 7 bases are a match to TRBD1. With 6 bases clipped from V and 2 bases from J, the junction kept 10 bases outside the gene matches. The CDR3 is made up of 15 amino acids. The germline CDR1 and CDR2 sequences are KGHSH and LQKENI. The CDR3 protein is CASSPGTATTYEQYF. CDR3 nucleotide sequence: TGTGCCAGCTCGCCTGGGACAGCTACAACCTACGAGCAGTACTTC.

The CDR3 region has the DNA TGCAGCGTGGCATACAGGAAACGCTCCTACGAGCAGTACTTC. Translated: CSVAYRKRSYEQYF. The chain has TRBV29-1 and TRBJ2-7; D is possibly TRBD1 (5 bases). Germline loops: CDR1 SQVTM, CDR2 ANQGSEA. The length of the CDR3 is 14 residues. Between the trimmed V and J ends, which lost 6 bases and 0 bases, there was a span of 15 bases.